This TCR beta chain came from a study of technical replicates of blood from a handful of donors. Per the germline V gene, CDR1 is MDHEN and CDR2 is SYDVKM. The CDR3 has 17 amino acids. Trimming removed 3 bases from V and 0 bases from J, with 17 bases in between. The method was immunoSEQ multiplex PCR; TCRdb's version includes in-frame clones alone and lacks a portion of them. This table has 55,000 to 80,000 clones, roughly 97% appearing once. The material sequenced was T cells isolated from PBMCs. The chain is built from TRBV28 and TRBJ1-2; no clear D. The clonotype comes from a human donor in good health. CDR3 loop: CASSFNQNRIANYGYTF. The CDR3 DNA follows: TGTGCCAGCAGTTTTAACCAAAACAGAATAGCTAACTATGGCTACACCTTC.